The 25 T cell receptor beta chains listed next were all sequenced from one sample in a study of vaccination and CD4 T cells after COVID-19. The sample's treatment: approximately 9-day PBMC culture with coronavirus spike peptide pools or control peptides (ViraFEST assay). Antigens for these TCRs are unknown. Cultured CD4+ T cell DNA was sequenced using the Oncomine TCR Beta short-read assay. MiXCR was run by TCRdb on the PCR reads, yielding one entry per CDR3 protein. Of 20,000 or so distinct CDR3 sequences in the sample, about half were seen once. The material sequenced was CD4+ T cells from blood, cultured in vitro. The receptors come from a human donor who had recovered from COVID-19.

The chain links TRBV5-1 to TRBJ1-2, with 7 bases lining up with TRBD1. CDR1 is SGHRS, CDR2 YFSETQ, per germline. CDR3 length equals 12 residues. The trim removed 4 bases at V and 5 bases at J, leaving 2 bases unmatched. CDR3 DNA: TGCGCCAGCAGCCTGGACAGGTATGGCTACACCTTC. Amino acid sequence: CASSLDRYGYTF.

This CDR3 reads CAWSVGGDTQYF. The DNA for the CDR3 is TGTGCCTGGAGTGTAGGGGGTGATACGCAGTATTTT. V gene TRBV30 combines with J gene TRBJ2-3; D may be TRBD1 (6 bases). Deletions cut 0 bases from V and 6 bases from J, with 7 bases between. The CDR3 runs 12 residues. The germline V gene encodes CDR1 GTSNPN and CDR2 SVGIG (reference sequence).

This chain connects TRBV6-1 to TRBJ1-2, with 8 bases that match TRBD1. From germline, CDR1 is MNHNS and CDR2 SASEGT. V shed 5 bases, J shed 6 bases, and the junction held 8 bases outside the gene matches. CDR3 size: 14 residues. The CDR3, as DNA: TGTGCCAGCAGTCGGACAGGGAATAGCGATGGCTACACCTTC. It specifies CASSRTGNSDGYTF.

This clonotype has a handful of counts. The J gene is TRBJ2-1, the V gene TRBV20-1; 8 bases align to TRBD2. V was pared by 6 bases and J by 7 bases, with 14 bases of the junction left unmatched. The CDR3 sequence is 15 residues long. CDR1 DFQATT and CDR2 SNEGSKA come from the germline V gene (reference sequence). The CDR3 region has the DNA TGCAGTGCGCCCTCTAACAGTCCGGGAGGGAATGAGCAGTTCTTC. This translates into CSAPSNSPGGNEQFF.

This clonotype was seen more than once but under ten times. This chain connects TRBV15 to TRBJ2-2; the D is unclear. The CDR3 loop spans 13 amino acids. Germline-derived CDR1 and CDR2 are LNHNV and YYDKDF (reference sequence). V was trimmed by 4 bases and J by 4 bases, leaving 7 bases between them. The CDR3 protein is CATSISFTGELFF. The CDR3 DNA follows: TGTGCCACCAGCATCTCGTTCACCGGGGAGCTGTTTTTT.

The V gene is TRBV27, the J gene TRBJ2-3; D is possibly TRBD1 or TRBD2 (5 bases each). Trimming stripped 4 bases from V and 6 bases from J, with 11 bases between. The CDR3 runs to 13 residues. The germline V gene encodes CDR1 MNHEY and CDR2 SMNVEV (reference sequence). Written as DNA, the CDR3 is TGTGCCAGCAGTTCCCGGGGCTCGGATACGCAGTATTTT. Protein: CASSSRGSDTQYF.

The count of this clonotype is one. The J gene is TRBJ2-5, the V gene TRBV20-1; TRBD2 matches at 11 bases. V shed 5 bases and J 5 bases; nucleotides not matched to a gene: 10. The length of the CDR3 is 15 residues. Germline CDR1 reads DFQATT; CDR2 reads SNEGSKA (reference sequence). The CDR3 is CSAFSLAGVGETQYF. DNA for the CDR3: TGCAGTGCTTTTTCACTAGCGGGAGTGGGGGAGACCCAGTACTTC.

The chain is built from TRBV6-5 and TRBJ2-7, with D possibly being TRBD1 (6 bases). Germline V gene sequence: CDR1 MNHEY, CDR2 SVGAGI. V dropped 4 bases and J dropped 3 bases, with 10 bases sitting between them. The CDR3 sequence is 13 residues long. This CDR3 reads CASSLGTFYEQYF. The CDR3 DNA reads TGTGCCAGCAGTTTAGGGACATTCTACGAGCAGTACTTC.

Note on this clonotype: Compared with germline, one end of the junction differs, possibly owing to a read error. V and J are TRBV12-3 or TRBV12-4 and TRBJ2-2; TRBD2 matches at 8 bases. The CDR3 totals 13 residues. DNA for the CDR3: TGTGCCAGCAGCCGGACTAGCCCCGGGGAGCTGATTTTT. This encodes CASSRTSPGELIF.

J is TRBJ2-7 and V is TRBV20-1; the match to TRBD2 covers 10 bases. Germline V lookup: CDR1 DFQATT, CDR2 SNEGSKA (reference sequence). The CDR3 spans 16 residues. The V gene end was trimmed by 4 bases and the J gene end by 2 bases; junction bases not matched to a gene: 11. In nucleotides, the CDR3 is TGCAGTGCTACTCCGAGGAGTAGCGGGAGGCCCTACGAGCAGTACTTC. This codes for CSATPRSSGRPYEQYF.

This clonotype has more than one count but fewer than ten. V gene TRBV30 combines with J gene TRBJ1-1; D is undetermined. Germline CDR1 and CDR2: GTSNPN and SVGIG (reference sequence). Trimming shortened V by 3 bases and J by 10 bases, and 15 bases separated the two germline ends. The CDR3 extends over 12 amino acids. The chain's CDR3 is CAWSSLVEAAFF. In nucleotides, the CDR3 is TGTGCCTGGAGCTCTTTAGTGGAAGCAGCTTTCTTT.

Written as DNA, the CDR3 is TGTGCCAGCAGTGATCCCACCCGGGACTCCGTGTTCAATGAGCAGTTCTTC. Translated, it gives CASSDPTRDSVFNEQFF. The rearrangement uses TRBV2 and TRBJ2-1; possible D gene TRBD2, 6 bases. V gave up 3 bases and J gave up 6 bases, with 21 bases separating them. Germline lookup yields CDR1 SNHLY and CDR2 FYNNEI. CDR3 size: 17 residues.

In this sample, this clonotype turned up a few times. V usage is TRBV20-1 and J usage is TRBJ2-7; TRBD2 is a possible D gene (5 bases). The V gene's germline CDR1 is DFQATT and CDR2 SNEGSKA (reference sequence). This CDR3 comprises 13 residues. V shed 3 bases and J shed 7 bases, with 16 bases lying between them. DNA for the CDR3: TGCAGTGCTAGCGGGGTAATAAATGGGGAGCAGTACTTC. Amino acid sequence: CSASGVINGEQYF.

The V and J genes are TRBV5-1 and TRBJ1-1, with no clear D. Germline V gene lookup returns CDR1 SGHRS and CDR2 YFSETQ. The CDR3 is 18 residues long. Trimming removed 3 bases at V and 1 base at J, with 22 bases between. CDR3 residues: CASSSRIQTYIGNTEAFF. For the CDR3, the DNA is TGCGCCAGCAGCTCCCGAATACAAACCTACATAGGGAACACTGAAGCTTTCTTT. Looking up the rest from reference TRBV5-1 and TRBJ1-1 gives the full variable domain: KAGVTQTPRYLIKTRGQQVTLSCSPISGHRSVSWYQQTPGQGLQFLFEYFSETQRNKGNFPGRFSGRQFSNSRSEMNVSTLELGDSALYLCASSSRIQTYIGNTEAFFGQGTRLTVV.

This clonotype occurred a few times. The rearrangement uses TRBV20-1 and TRBJ1-5; the D gene is possibly TRBD1 (5 bases). Germline CDR1 DFQATT, CDR2 SNEGSKA (reference sequence). V was trimmed by 6 bases and J by 3 bases, leaving 21 bases between them. The CDR3 has 16 residues. For the CDR3, the DNA is TGCAGTGCCACACCTGGCTGGGGACGGAACAATCAGCCCCAGCATTTT. Amino acids: CSATPGWGRNNQPQHF.

The CDR3 is CASSDPIAANTGELFF. DNA for the CDR3: TGTGCCAGCAGTGATCCGATAGCAGCGAACACCGGGGAGCTGTTTTTT. The chain links TRBV25-1 to TRBJ2-2; D not resolved. CDR1 MGHDK and CDR2 SYGVNS come from the germline V gene. V was trimmed by 3 bases and J by 0 bases, leaving 11 bases between them. The CDR3 sequence is 16 residues long. The full variable domain, in which reference TRBV25-1 and TRBJ2-2 provide the parts outside the CDR3, is EADIYQTPRYLVIGTGKKITLECSQTMGHDKMYWYQQDPGMELHLIHYSYGVNSTEKGDLSSESTVSRIRTEHFPLTLESARPSHTSQYLCASSDPIAANTGELFFGEGSRLTVL.

The chain combines TRBV6-2 or TRBV6-3 with TRBJ2-3, with D hard to call. V gave up 0 bases and J gave up 4 bases, with 5 bases separating them. This CDR3 is built from 13 residues. Per the germline V gene, CDR1 is MNHEY and CDR2 is SVGEGT. The CDR3 loop reads CASSYSRPDTQYF. The CDR3 DNA sequence: TGTGCCAGCAGTTACTCGAGACCAGATACGCAGTATTTT.

The genes are TRBV20-1 and TRBJ2-7, with 10 bases fitting TRBD1. This CDR3 comprises 14 residues. Losses at the gene ends were 6 bases for V and 2 bases for J; bases not matched to a gene: 7. Per the germline V gene, CDR1 is DFQATT and CDR2 is SNEGSKA (reference sequence). The chain's CDR3 is CSAKRTGGAYEQYF. As DNA, the CDR3 is TGCAGTGCAAAAAGGACAGGGGGAGCCTACGAGCAGTACTTC.

This clonotype occurred a few times. The chain combines TRBV6-1 with TRBJ1-5, with TRBD1 identical over 8 bases. The germline CDR1 and CDR2 sequences are MNHNS and SASEGT. J was trimmed by 9 bases and V by 6 bases; bases with no gene match: 22. CDR3 size: 18 residues. The CDR3 bases are TGTGCCAGCAGCCTAACCCGAACCTTGGGACAGGCCAAGAGGCCCCAGCATTTT. As protein: CASSLTRTLGQAKRPQHF.

This sequence joins TRBV28 and TRBJ1-1; no clear D. CDR3 length equals 14 residues. Trimming removed 9 bases from V and 0 bases from J, with 14 bases in between. The V gene's germline CDR1 is MDHEN and CDR2 SYDVKM. The CDR3 DNA reads TGTGCCAGTTTGGGGAGGGAGGTGAACACTGAAGCTTTCTTT. Amino acid sequence: CASLGREVNTEAFF.

This chain links TRBV6-5 with TRBJ1-3; D perhaps matches TRBD1 (6 bases). The V and J ends lost 4 bases and 0 bases respectively, with 13 bases between them. CDR3 length equals 16 residues. CDR1 and CDR2 from the germline V gene are MNHEY and SVGAGI. The CDR3 DNA follows: TGTGCCAGCAGTTCCGGGGGCTTGAGCTCTGGAAACACCATATATTTT. It yields the protein CASSSGGLSSGNTIYF.

The CDR3 DNA reads as TGCGCCAGCAGCAGACATCAGGGGGTCTCCTACGAGCAGTACTTC. This gives the protein CASSRHQGVSYEQYF. The gene calls are TRBV5-1 and TRBJ2-7; 7 bases fit TRBD1. Germline values: CDR1 SGHRS, CDR2 YFSETQ. J gave up 0 bases and V 4 bases, and 7 bases lay outside the gene matches. The CDR3 covers 15 residues.

The genes are TRBV2 and TRBJ2-7; 7 bases align to TRBD1. Germline V gene sequence: CDR1 SNHLY, CDR2 FYNNEI. Germline trimming cut 4 bases from V and 2 bases from J; bases unmatched to any gene: 5. This CDR3 is built from 14 residues. The CDR3, as DNA: TGTGCCAGCAGTGTACAGGGGCATACCTACGAGCAGTACTTC. It yields the protein CASSVQGHTYEQYF.

The chain carries TRBV7-7 and TRBJ2-1, with 11 bases that match TRBD1. V shed 5 bases and J 7 bases; nucleotides not matched to a gene: 10. The CDR3 contains 16 residues. Germline assignment: CDR1 SSHAT and CDR2 FNYEAQ (reference sequence). The CDR3 bases are TGTGCCAGCAGCCTTGGGACAGGGGGGGAAGGTAATGAGCAGTTCTTC. Translating it yields CASSLGTGGEGNEQFF.

A word on this clonotype: The CDR3 ends on some other residue instead of the conserved phenylalanine or tryptophan, so this is likely a read error. V usage is TRBV10-2 and J usage is TRBJ2-1; the D gene is possibly TRBD1 (6 bases). The CDR3 runs 16 residues. CDR1 and CDR2 (germline): WSHSY, SAAADI. Trimming removed 4 bases from V and 0 bases from J, with 13 bases in between. The CDR3 nucleotides read TGCGCCAGCAGTGCCCCAGACAGGAGCTCCTACAATGAGCAGTTCCTC. This codes for CASSAPDRSSYNEQFL.